Sequencing of this T cell receptor beta chain was carried out in a study of cytomegalovirus exposure and HLA in healthy donors. As for this clone: Its antigen is undetermined.

CDR1 is SGHTA and CDR2 is FQGTGA in the germline V gene. Unmatched junction bases numbered 10, after V lost 2 bases and J lost 6 bases. The CDR3 contains 18 residues. Overall study results and limits: Cytomegalovirus-associated TCR beta chains were listed, numbering under 200. In a later analysis, TCR beta V- and J-gene trimming was associated with a missense DCLRE1C variant. Among TCR sequences, most were rare, though some public TCRs appeared in many donors.

The PCR had 60 Vbeta and 13 Jbeta primers. Clones were sequenced by immunoSEQ multiplex PCR, and TCRdb holds only the in-frame ones, with some missing. The table has roughly 110,000 clones, 55% to 65% seen once. The chain uses TRBV7-3 and TRBJ2-3; TRBD2 matches at 14 bases. The receptor's source is a woman under 40 in good health and CMV-seronegative. The sample consisted of PBMCs. CDR3 sequence: CASSLRPGLAGEKDTQYF. The CDR3 nucleotides are TGTGCCAGCAGCTTACGGCCGGGACTAGCGGGAGAGAAGGATACGCAGTATTTT. The full variable domain, its missing parts supplied by reference TRBV7-3 and TRBJ2-3, is GAGVSQTPSNKVTEKGKYVELRCDPISGHTALYWYRQSLGQGPEFLIYFQGTGAADDSGLPNDRFFAVRPEGSVSTLKIQRTERGDSAVYLCASSLRPGLAGEKDTQYFGPGTRLTVL.